What follows are 21 T cell receptor beta chains derived from one specimen sequenced in a study of graft-versus-host responses after intestinal transplantation. No antigens are known for them. Measured with immunoSEQ multiplex PCR; TCRdb has only the in-frame clones, and not every one. The sample records some 79,000 clones, approximately 91% being singletons. The sequencing here drew on unstimulated CD4+ T cells sorted from spleen or lymph node cells, taken before intestinal transplant. These receptors were collected from a human donor who received an intestinal transplant.

CDR3 nucleotides: TGTGCCAGCAGTTCTCCGGGACAGGGCCCAAATCATGGCTACACCTTC. Translating gives CASSSPGQGPNHGYTF. The chain carries TRBV27 and TRBJ1-2, with TRBD1 matching 9 bases. Germline V gene data show CDR1 as MNHEY and CDR2 as SMNVEV (reference sequence). The V segment lost 4 bases and the J segment 6 bases; nucleotides outside the gene matches: 12. The CDR3 runs to 16 residues.

V is TRBV6-1 and J is TRBJ2-4; D remains ambiguous. V gave up 4 bases and J gave up 5 bases, with 9 bases separating them. The CDR3 is made up of 13 amino acids. CDR1 and CDR2 from the germline V gene are MNHNS and SASEGT. CDR3 in DNA: TGTGCCAGCAGTGGAGAGGCCCAAAACATTCAGTACTTC. It translates to CASSGEAQNIQYF.

The gene calls are TRBV28 and TRBJ1-5; D is uncertain. CDR3 length: 14 residues. Trimming removed 5 bases from V and 4 bases from J, with 12 bases in between. From germline, CDR1 is MDHEN and CDR2 SYDVKM. CDR3 in amino acids: CASSMGGSNQPQHF. CDR3 bases: TGTGCCAGCAGTATGGGAGGGTCTAATCAGCCCCAGCATTTT.

V is TRBV5-1 and J is TRBJ2-5; a possible D gene is TRBD1 (5 bases). Trimming removed 2 bases from V and 4 bases from J, with 18 bases in between. The CDR3 is 16 residues long. Looked up from germline, CDR1 is SGHRS and CDR2 is YFSETQ. CDR3 loop: CASSFQGKGVGETQYF. The CDR3 bases are TGCGCCAGCAGCTTCCAAGGGAAAGGGGTCGGAGAGACCCAGTACTTC.

The chain has TRBV4-1 and TRBJ1-2; TRBD1 matches at 8 bases. Germline assignment: CDR1 MGHRA and CDR2 YSYEKL. V lost 1 base and J lost 2; bases outside the gene matches: 6. The CDR3 sequence is 16 residues long. The CDR3 DNA follows: TGCGCCAGCAGCCAAGGGCGGGACAGGAGCAACTATGGCTACACCTTC. Protein product: CASSQGRDRSNYGYTF.

The chain has TRBV9 and TRBJ1-2; D gene uncertain. The length of the CDR3 is 14 residues. Trimming stripped 4 bases from V and 6 bases from J, with 16 bases between. Germline V gene data show CDR1 as SGDLS and CDR2 as YYNGEE. CDR3 nucleotide sequence: TGTGCCAGCAGCTTTAGGGAGGGTTCCAATGGCTACACCTTC. Translation gives CASSFREGSNGYTF.

V usage is TRBV9 and J usage is TRBJ2-7; no definite D call. Between the trimmed V and J ends, which lost 0 bases and 3 bases, there was a span of 10 bases. Germline loops: CDR1 SGDLS, CDR2 YYNGEE. CDR3 length: 14 amino acids. CDR3 sequence: CASSVGPTNYEQYF. The DNA of the CDR3 is TGTGCCAGCAGCGTAGGGCCAACCAACTACGAGCAGTACTTC. The variable domain in full, with the rest retrieved from reference TRBV9 and TRBJ2-7, is DSGVTQTPKHLITATGQRVTLRCSPRSGDLSVYWYQQSLDQGLQFLIQYYNGEERAKGNILERFSAQQFPDLHSELNLSSLELGDSALYFCASSVGPTNYEQYFGPGTRLTVT.

This chain links TRBV5-4 with TRBJ2-3, with 9 bases fitting TRBD1. This CDR3 region has 15 residues. Per germline, CDR1 SGHNT and CDR2 YYREEE (reference sequence). Trimming took 1 base from V and 4 from J; bases not matched to a gene: 4. The CDR3 sequence is CASSLRTGAADTQYF. Here the CDR3 DNA reads TGTGCCAGCAGCTTGCGGACAGGGGCCGCAGATACGCAGTATTTT.

The rearrangement uses TRBV30 and TRBJ1-2, with D possibly being TRBD1 (5 bases). CDR3 length: 15 residues. Germline lookup yields CDR1 GTSNPN and CDR2 SVGIG (reference sequence). V was trimmed by 3 bases and J by 4 bases, leaving 18 bases between them. Written as DNA, the CDR3 is TGTGCCTGGAGAGAGGACGTGGGGCGGAGCTATGGCTACACCTTC. This translates into CAWREDVGRSYGYTF.

The rearrangement uses TRBV9 and TRBJ2-5; 15 bases fit TRBD2. V lost 3 bases and J lost 4; bases outside the gene matches: 10. This CDR3 has 18 residues. The germline V gene has CDR1 SGDLS and CDR2 YYNGEE. CDR3 region: CASSAYSAGLAGGETQYF. CDR3 bases: TGTGCCAGCAGCGCATATTCAGCGGGACTAGCGGGGGGAGAGACCCAGTACTTC.

The gene calls are TRBV5-1 and TRBJ2-7; the match to TRBD2 covers 12 bases. Germline V gene lookup returns CDR1 SGHRS and CDR2 YFSETQ. The CDR3 runs to 16 residues. J gave up 0 bases and V 0 bases, and 1 base lay outside the gene matches. The CDR3 region is CASSLASGRASYEQYF. As DNA, the CDR3 is TGCGCCAGCAGCTTGGCTAGCGGGAGGGCCTCCTACGAGCAGTACTTC.

The genes are TRBV6-6 and TRBJ1-5; 9 bases are a match to TRBD1. This CDR3 is built from 16 residues. The ends lost 4 bases at V and 4 bases at J; junction bases unmatched: 8. CDR1 and CDR2 from the germline V gene are MNHNY and SVGAGI (reference sequence). CDR3 loop: CASSSSDRGRNQPQHF. The CDR3 DNA is TGTGCCAGCAGTTCATCAGACAGGGGGAGGAATCAGCCCCAGCATTTT.

The chain employs TRBV18 and TRBJ1-2, with TRBD1 as a possible D gene (5 bases). CDR3 length: 13 residues. The ends were cut back, 3 bases at V and 3 bases at J, with 8 bases in the middle. Germline-derived CDR1 and CDR2 are KGHSH and LQKENI. The CDR3 bases are TGTGCCAGCTCACCCAAAGGGGACTATGGCTACACCTTC. It codes for CASSPKGDYGYTF. The whole variable domain, remainder taken from reference TRBV18 and TRBJ1-2, is NAGVMQNPRHLVRRRGQEARLRCSPMKGHSHVYWYRQLPEEGLKFMVYLQKENIIDESGMPKERFSAEFPKEGPSILRIQQVVRGDSAAYFCASSPKGDYGYTFGSGTRLTVV.

DNA for the CDR3: TGTGCCAGCAGTACCCAGGGTGGCACTGAAGCTTTCTTT. Protein sequence: CASSTQGGTEAFF. The chain uses TRBV25-1 and TRBJ1-1; maybe TRBD1 (5 bases). Per the germline V gene, CDR1 is MGHDK and CDR2 is SYGVNS. V was shortened by 5 bases and J by 4 bases, with 11 bases between the two germline ends. The CDR3 has 13 amino acids.

The rearrangement uses TRBV4-1 and TRBJ1-5; D remains ambiguous. The CDR3 length is 15 residues. V gave up 0 bases and J gave up 6 bases, with 12 bases separating them. Germline V CDR1 and CDR2: MGHRA, YSYEKL. The CDR3 DNA follows: TGCGCCAGCAGCCAAGATGTGGAGGTGCGTCAGCCCCAGCATTTT. It specifies CASSQDVEVRQPQHF.

The V call is TRBV4-2, the J call TRBJ1-1; 7 positions match TRBD1. Trimming cost V 0 bases and J 3 bases; bases outside gene matches: 13. Germline V CDR1 and CDR2: LGHNA, YNFKEQ. There are 18 residues in the CDR3. The CDR3 spells CASSQERTRRQGHTEAFF. In DNA form, the CDR3 reads TGTGCCAGCAGCCAAGAAAGGACCAGGAGACAGGGACACACTGAAGCTTTCTTT.

The rearrangement links TRBV5-8 to TRBJ1-1; 7 bases fit TRBD1. The CDR3 is 14 residues long. The germline gives CDR1 SGHTS, CDR2 YDEGEE. J was trimmed by 4 bases and V by 0 bases; bases with no gene match: 3. The CDR3 region is CASSLGTGVTEAFF. As DNA, the CDR3 is TGTGCCAGCAGCTTGGGTACAGGGGTCACTGAAGCTTTCTTT.

The V gene is TRBV11-2, the J gene TRBJ2-5; perhaps TRBD2 as D (6 bases). The CDR3 sequence is 15 residues long. Per the germline V gene, CDR1 is SGHAT and CDR2 is FQNNGV. V gave up 1 base and J gave up 4 bases, with 13 bases separating them. CDR3 loop: CASSLGPGVAETQYF. CDR3 coding DNA: TGTGCCAGCAGCTTAGGCCCGGGAGTCGCAGAGACCCAGTACTTC. The whole variable domain, filled in from reference TRBV11-2 and TRBJ2-5, reads EAGVAQSPRYKIIEKRQSVAFWCNPISGHATLYWYQQILGQGPKLLIQFQNNGVVDDSQLPKDRFSAERLKGVDSTLKIQPAKLEDSAVYLCASSLGPGVAETQYFGPGTRLLVL.

The chain combines TRBV29-1 with TRBJ2-5, with D possibly TRBD2 on 5 matching bases. This CDR3 region has 15 residues. Germline V CDR1 and CDR2: SQVTM, ANQGSEA. Trimming shortened V by 4 bases and J by 2 bases, and 17 bases separated the two germline ends. This CDR3 reads CSVAGKVREQETQYF. The CDR3 nucleotides read TGCAGCGTTGCAGGAAAAGTGAGGGAACAAGAGACCCAGTACTTC.

The chain combines TRBV6-1 with TRBJ2-7, with 16 bases lining up with TRBD2. V shed 7 bases and J 6 bases; nucleotides not matched to a gene: 6. Germline V CDR1 and CDR2: MNHNS, SASEGT. This CDR3 has 15 residues. The CDR3 here is CASIHGTSGRGEQYF. The DNA of the CDR3 is TGTGCCAGCATCCATGGGACTAGCGGGAGGGGCGAGCAGTACTTC.

CDR3 sequence (DNA): TGTGCCAGCAGTTGGGGCAGGGCTGGAAACACCATATATTTT. It is translated as CASSWGRAGNTIYF. The J gene is TRBJ1-3, the V gene TRBV28; a possible D gene is TRBD1 (5 bases). From germline, CDR1 is MDHEN and CDR2 SYDVKM. Trimming stripped 4 bases from V and 2 bases from J, with 9 bases between. This CDR3 is 14 amino acids long.